One and the same sample provided the 30 T cell receptor beta chains below, sequenced in a study of blood T cell repertoires in COVID-19. Generated by immunoSEQ multiplex PCR, the TCRdb table keeps only in-frame clones and is missing some. The data hold 200,000 to 250,000 clones, with 65% to 90% observed a single time. The sequenced material came from peripheral blood. These receptors all come from a woman aged 45-59 years with acute or convalescent COVID-19.

This clone was picked up one time. The J gene is TRBJ1-4, the V gene TRBV12-3 or TRBV12-4, with 8 bases aligning to TRBD1. CDR3 length: 13 amino acids. V gave up 7 bases and J gave up 8 bases; unmatched junction bases: 6. The CDR3 here is CASNDRGGEKLFF. In nucleotides, the CDR3 is TGTGCCAGCAATGACAGGGGCGGCGAAAAACTGTTTTTT.

The chain is built from TRBV9 and TRBJ1-5, with 7 bases fitting TRBD1. Trimming cost V 2 bases and J 3 bases; bases outside gene matches: 5. The germline V gene has CDR1 SGDLS and CDR2 YYNGEE. The CDR3 spans 15 residues. CDR3 nucleotides: TGTGCCAGCAGCGTCGGGACAGCCCACAATCAGCCCCAGCATTTT. Encoded protein: CASSVGTAHNQPQHF. Full variable domain (remainder filled in from reference TRBV9 and TRBJ1-5): DSGVTQTPKHLITATGQRVTLRCSPRSGDLSVYWYQQSLDQGLQFLIQYYNGEERAKGNILERFSAQQFPDLHSELNLSSLELGDSALYFCASSVGTAHNQPQHFGDGTRLSIL.

This chain links TRBV5-5 with TRBJ1-3; TRBD1 agrees at 7 bases. CDR3 length equals 14 residues. The ends lost 4 bases at V and 3 bases at J; junction bases unmatched: 4. The germline V gene encodes CDR1 SGHKS and CDR2 YYEKEE (reference sequence). In DNA, the CDR3 is TGTGCCAGCAGCATTGACAGGGTTGGAAACACCATATATTTT. Residues: CASSIDRVGNTIYF.

The chain carries TRBV5-1 and TRBJ1-1; TRBD1 might be the D (6 bases). V was shortened by 4 bases and J by 1 base, with 11 bases between the two germline ends. Germline lookup yields CDR1 SGHRS and CDR2 YFSETQ. The CDR3 runs to 14 residues. CDR3 DNA sequence: TGCGCCAGCAGCAGGGAGACAGGGAACACTGAAGCTTTCTTT. Translated: CASSRETGNTEAFF.

This clone was found a few times. This rearrangement joins TRBV19 to TRBJ1-2, with TRBD1 matching over 7 bases. This CDR3 is 14 amino acids long. Trimming at V came to 5 bases and at J to 4 bases, leaving 7 bases not matched to a gene. Germline V CDR1 and CDR2: LNHDA, SQIVND (reference sequence). The CDR3 sequence is CASSRQGESYGYTF. In DNA, the CDR3 is TGTGCCAGTAGTCGCCAGGGGGAGAGCTATGGCTACACCTTC.

This clone was seen once. The chain combines TRBV19 with TRBJ1-5; no clear D. V was cut by 5 bases and J by 7 bases, with 9 bases left in between. The CDR3 sequence is 12 residues long. The germline gives CDR1 LNHDA, CDR2 SQIVND (reference sequence). CDR3 loop: CASSETRQPQHF. The CDR3 DNA is TGTGCCAGTAGTGAAACGAGGCAGCCCCAGCATTTT.

The chain employs TRBV4-2 and TRBJ1-6; 9 nucleotides line up with TRBD1. Germline lookup yields CDR1 LGHNA and CDR2 YNFKEQ. V lost 3 bases and J lost 0; bases outside the gene matches: 3. The CDR3 has 17 residues. The CDR3 loop is CASSQGTGNSYNSPLHF. CDR3 DNA sequence: TGTGCCAGCAGCCAGGGGACAGGGAACTCCTATAATTCACCCCTCCACTTT.

The rearrangement uses TRBV2 and TRBJ2-7, with a weak D call TRBD2 (6 bases). The CDR3 sequence is 12 residues long. CDR1 is SNHLY and CDR2 is FYNNEI in the germline V gene. V was pared by 6 bases and J by 6 bases, with 12 bases between. This chain's CDR3 is CASRETRIEQYF. In nucleotides, the CDR3 is TGTGCCAGCAGGGAGACTAGAATCGAGCAGTACTTC. The full variable domain, its missing parts supplied by reference TRBV2 and TRBJ2-7, is EPEVTQTPSHQVTQMGQEVILRCVPISNHLYFYWYRQILGQKVEFLVSFYNNEISEKSEIFDDQFSVERPDGSNFTLKIRSTKLEDSAMYFCASRETRIEQYFGPGTRLTVT.

The V and J genes are TRBV6-6 and TRBJ1-1; possibly TRBD1 for D (6 bases). CDR3 size: 12 residues. Germline V CDR1 and CDR2: MNHNY, SVGAGI (reference sequence). Trimming cost V 9 bases and J 0 bases, with 8 bases left between them. The CDR3 nucleotides read TGTGCCAGTGAGGGGGTGAACACTGAAGCTTTCTTT. This encodes CASEGVNTEAFF.

V gene TRBV4-2 combines with J gene TRBJ1-1; D remains ambiguous. The CDR3 covers 15 residues. The V end lost 0 bases, the J end lost 4 bases, and 12 bases lay between the germline ends. Per the germline V gene, CDR1 is LGHNA and CDR2 is YNFKEQ. CDR3 amino acids: CASSQETGGGTEAFF. The CDR3 nucleotides are TGTGCCAGCAGCCAAGAAACCGGCGGCGGCACTGAAGCTTTCTTT.

The V and J genes are TRBV19 and TRBJ2-4; TRBD1 is a possible D gene (6 bases). This CDR3 has 16 residues. The germline gives CDR1 LNHDA, CDR2 SQIVND (reference sequence). Trimming took 2 bases from V and 0 from J, leaving 11 bases between them. This chain's CDR3 is CASSIQGSLAKNIQYF. The CDR3, as DNA: TGTGCCAGTAGTATACAGGGGTCTCTAGCCAAAAACATTCAGTACTTC.

The V and J genes are TRBV4-1 and TRBJ1-1; tentative D call: TRBD1 (5 bases). Trimming left V 1 base short and J 3 bases short, with 9 bases between. The germline gives CDR1 MGHRA, CDR2 YSYEKL. This CDR3 region has 14 residues. The CDR3 loop is CASSQGGSDTEAFF. CDR3 sequence (DNA): TGCGCCAGCAGCCAAGGGGGCTCGGACACTGAAGCTTTCTTT.

A single count supports this clone. V is TRBV6-5 and J is TRBJ2-5, with 10 bases lining up with TRBD1. The CDR3 length is 14 residues. Trimming took 5 bases from V and 5 from J; bases not matched to a gene: 5. The V gene's germline CDR1 is MNHEY and CDR2 SVGAGI. CDR3 coding DNA: TGTGCCAGCAGTACCGGGGGACAGGGGGAGACCCAGTACTTC. Translating gives CASSTGGQGETQYF.

The chain uses TRBV6-1 and TRBJ2-1; 8 bases align to TRBD1. The length of the CDR3 is 16 residues. Germline CDR1 and CDR2: MNHNS and SASEGT. The trim removed 4 bases at V and 5 bases at J, leaving 10 bases unmatched. CDR3 in DNA: TGTGCCAGCAGTGGGGGTTGGGACAGGCACCACAATGAGCAGTTCTTC. This sequence encodes CASSGGWDRHHNEQFF.

V usage is TRBV15 and J usage is TRBJ2-7; D might be TRBD2 (6 bases). With 0 bases removed from V and 7 bases from J, the gap between germline ends came to 13 bases. The CDR3 sequence is 14 residues long. CDR1 LNHNV and CDR2 YYDKDF come from the germline V gene (reference sequence). The CDR3 DNA follows: TGTGCCACCAGCAGAGATCGGGGTCTAGCGGAGCAGTACTTC. As protein: CATSRDRGLAEQYF.

V and J are TRBV28 and TRBJ1-4; D is ambiguous. Germline CDR1 MDHEN, CDR2 SYDVKM. V was trimmed by 5 bases and J by 4 bases, leaving 11 bases between them. The CDR3 covers 14 residues. CDR3 bases: TGTGCCAGCAGTGGTCTAGACGGTAATGAAAAACTGTTTTTT. It specifies CASSGLDGNEKLFF. The full variable domain, completed using reference TRBV28 and TRBJ1-4, is DVKVTQSSRYLVKRTGEKVFLECVQDMDHENMFWYRQDPGLGLRLIYFSYDVKMKEKGDIPEGYSVSREKKERFSLILESASTNQTSMYLCASSGLDGNEKLFFGSGTQLSVL.

This chain connects TRBV5-5 to TRBJ1-1, with D tentatively TRBD1 (5 bases). This CDR3 spans 15 amino acids. The V gene's germline CDR1 is SGHKS and CDR2 YYEKEE (reference sequence). Trimming took off 1 base at V and 3 bases at J, with 13 bases between the two ends. The CDR3 protein is CASSLYATGHTEAFF. The CDR3 DNA follows: TGTGCCAGCAGCTTGTATGCTACAGGACACACTGAAGCTTTCTTT.

J is TRBJ2-7 and V is TRBV4-1, with 7 bases that match TRBD2. Per germline, CDR1 MGHRA and CDR2 YSYEKL. The CDR3 has 15 amino acids. The trim removed 1 base at V and 2 bases at J, leaving 5 bases unmatched. The CDR3 sequence is CASSQGRREAYEQYF. The CDR3 nucleotides are TGCGCCAGCAGCCAAGGACGCCGGGAGGCCTACGAGCAGTACTTC.

In DNA form, the CDR3 reads TGCGCCAGCAGCCAATCATCCCCACAGGGGGCAGATACGCAGTATTTT. This encodes CASSQSSPQGADTQYF. V gene TRBV4-1 combines with J gene TRBJ2-3; TRBD1 agrees at 8 bases. Germline values: CDR1 MGHRA, CDR2 YSYEKL. The CDR3 runs 16 residues. Trimming cost V 2 bases and J 4 bases; bases outside gene matches: 8.

The chain has TRBV6-1 and TRBJ1-5; D call uncertain. Germline V gene sequence: CDR1 MNHNS, CDR2 SASEGT. The CDR3 loop spans 14 amino acids. Trimming removed 1 base from V and 2 bases from J, with 6 bases in between. DNA of the CDR3: TGTGCCAGCAGTGAAGAGAGGGGCAATCAGCCCCAGCATTTT. This gives the protein CASSEERGNQPQHF.

As concerns this clone: Other nucleotide sequences in the sample specify the same CDR3. The chain recombines TRBV28 with TRBJ2-7; the match to TRBD1 covers 10 bases. This CDR3 has 14 residues. Germline assignment: CDR1 MDHEN and CDR2 SYDVKM. The ends lost 4 bases at V and 2 bases at J; junction bases unmatched: 2. CDR3 region: CASSSGQGAYEQYF. DNA for the CDR3: TGTGCCAGCAGTTCCGGACAGGGGGCCTACGAGCAGTACTTC.

This chain connects TRBV6-1 to TRBJ1-1, with TRBD1 matching 8 bases. V gave up 4 bases and J gave up 6 bases; unmatched junction bases: 13. The CDR3 sequence is 16 residues long. The germline V gene has CDR1 MNHNS and CDR2 SASEGT. CDR3 sequence reads: CASSVPPGGEFPEAFF. CDR3 coding DNA: TGTGCCAGCAGTGTACCCCCAGGGGGCGAGTTCCCTGAAGCTTTCTTT.

The chain has TRBV24-1 and TRBJ2-7; D might be TRBD1 (5 bases). Germline V gene lookup returns CDR1 KGHDR and CDR2 SFDVKD. With 5 bases removed from V and 7 bases from J, the gap between germline ends came to 14 bases. The CDR3 covers 13 residues. CDR3 residues: CATSGPGFGEQYF. In nucleotides, the CDR3 is TGTGCCACCAGTGGGCCAGGGTTCGGGGAGCAGTACTTC.

The chain uses TRBV6-5 and TRBJ1-4; maybe TRBD1 (5 bases). The length of the CDR3 is 14 residues. Germline CDR1 MNHEY, CDR2 SVGAGI. V lost 6 bases to trimming and J lost 8 bases, with 16 bases between them. The chain's CDR3 is CASSTGGRGEKLFF. The CDR3 DNA is TGTGCCAGCAGCACTGGGGGGAGAGGGGAAAAACTGTTTTTT.

The rearrangement joins TRBV5-6 to TRBJ2-7; D possibly corresponds to TRBD2 (6 bases). Trimming took 5 bases from V and 0 from J, leaving 12 bases between them. The CDR3 is made up of 14 amino acids. Germline V lookup: CDR1 SGHDT, CDR2 YYEEEE. CDR3 in amino acids: CASSPGLGSYEQYF. The CDR3 DNA follows: TGTGCCAGCAGTCCGGGACTGGGCTCCTACGAGCAGTACTTC.

V and J are TRBV30 and TRBJ1-5, with 7 bases that match TRBD1. After removal of 0 bases from V and 2 bases from J, the junction contained 4 bases not matched to a gene. Per the germline V gene, CDR1 is GTSNPN and CDR2 is SVGIG (reference sequence). CDR3 length: 15 amino acids. CDR3 sequence: CAWSVRGTGNQPQHF. CDR3 in DNA: TGTGCCTGGAGTGTACGTGGGACAGGCAATCAGCCCCAGCATTTT. Combining the CDR3 with reference TRBV30 and TRBJ1-5 gives the whole variable domain SQTIHQWPATLVQPVGSPLSLECTVEGTSNPNLYWYRQAAGRGLQLLFYSVGIGQISSEVPQNLSASRPQDRQFILSSKKLLLSDSGFYLCAWSVRGTGNQPQHFGDGTRLSIL.

This chain links TRBV6-1 with TRBJ1-5; 9 bases are shared with TRBD1. The germline CDR1 and CDR2 sequences are MNHNS and SASEGT. V lost 3 bases to trimming and J lost 4 bases; unmatched junction nucleotides: 4. The CDR3 runs to 15 residues. This CDR3 reads CASSEVGQGNQPQHF. As DNA, the CDR3 is TGTGCCAGCAGTGAGGTTGGACAGGGGAATCAGCCCCAGCATTTT.

The chain carries TRBV7-9 and TRBJ1-2; unclear D gene. The germline V and J ends were trimmed by 3 bases and 2 bases, with 7 bases remaining between them. The CDR3 loop spans 13 amino acids. Germline lookup yields CDR1 SEHNR and CDR2 FQNEAQ (reference sequence). CDR3 in amino acids: CASSFSENYGYTF. The DNA for the CDR3 is TGTGCCAGCAGCTTTTCAGAAAACTATGGCTACACCTTC. The variable domain in full, completed from reference TRBV7-9 and TRBJ1-2, reads DTGVSQNPRHKITKRGQNVTFRCDPISEHNRLYWYRQTLGQGPEFLTYFQNEAQLEKSRLLSDRFSAERPKGSFSTLEIQRTEQGDSAMYLCASSFSENYGYTFGSGTRLTVV.

The chain carries TRBV30 and TRBJ1-1, with D possibly TRBD1 on 5 matching bases. The ends were cut back, 7 bases at V and 0 bases at J, with 9 bases in the middle. Germline V gene data show CDR1 as GTSNPN and CDR2 as SVGIG (reference sequence). The length of the CDR3 is 12 residues. The CDR3 coding sequence is TGTGCCTTGGAGGGGATGAACACTGAAGCTTTCTTT. It specifies CALEGMNTEAFF.

The rearrangement links TRBV5-6 to TRBJ2-1; 11 bases are shared with TRBD2. V gave up 4 bases and J gave up 9 bases; unmatched junction bases: 12. The CDR3 is 16 amino acids. The germline gives CDR1 SGHDT, CDR2 YYEEEE. The CDR3 DNA sequence: TGTGCCAGCAGCATGGCCCCTAGCGGGGGGTTCAGTGAGCAGTTCTTC. It is translated as CASSMAPSGGFSEQFF.